Listed here are 6 T cell receptor beta chains from one sample, sequenced in a study of blood T cells in healthy people across ages. A J-beta primer mix and a sample-barcoded 5' primer were used in a second PCR of roughly 7 to 12 cycles. In TCRdb, the 5' RACE reads were re-called with MiXCR into one record per CDR3 protein. Among approximately 800,000 distinct CDR3 sequences listed, around 68% were seen once. Sequenced sample: blood. These receptors all stem from a man in his thirties or forties in good health.

This chain connects TRBV20-1 to TRBJ2-2; D gene unclear. This CDR3 spans 15 amino acids. Germline V gene lookup returns CDR1 DFQATT and CDR2 SNEGSKA (reference sequence). Trimming took off 6 bases at V and 0 bases at J, with 14 bases between the two ends. CDR3 amino acids: CSAKKAGPNTGELFF. The CDR3 nucleotides are TGCAGTGCAAAGAAAGCCGGCCCGAACACCGGGGAGCTGTTTTTT.

Comments on this clonotype: Relative to the germline gene, one junction end is altered; a read error may explain this. The chain couples TRBV6-6 to TRBJ2-7; D may be TRBD2 (6 bases). CDR1 is MNHNY, CDR2 SVGAGI, per germline (reference sequence). CDR3 length equals 15 residues. In DNA form, the CDR3 reads TGTGCCAGCACCCCCCGAGCAGGGAGGTCCTACGGGCAGTACTTC. Amino acids: CASTPRAGRSYGQYF.

The V gene is TRBV6-5, the J gene TRBJ2-1; D may be TRBD2 (7 bases). In germline, CDR1 is MNHEY, CDR2 SVGAGI. V was shortened by 5 bases and J by 10 bases, with 24 bases between the two germline ends. The CDR3 totals 16 residues. CDR3 sequence (DNA): TGTGCCAGCAGTCCCCGAGGCGGGGGCCCCCGGGACGAGCAGTTCTTC. The encoded protein is CASSPRGGGPRDEQFF.

The sample holds a few counts of this clonotype. The chain joins TRBV5-1 to TRBJ2-3; weak D call: TRBD1 (5 bases). Between the trimmed V and J ends, which lost 6 bases and 4 bases, there was a span of 18 bases. Germline CDR1 reads SGHRS; CDR2 reads YFSETQ. The CDR3 consists of 15 residues. In DNA, the CDR3 is TGCGCCAGCACCCAGACAGCAACGGGCGCAGATACGCAGTATTTT. It encodes CASTQTATGADTQYF.

The CDR3 region is CASSLTQSNQPQHF. CDR3 sequence (DNA): TGTGCCAGCAGTTTGACCCAGAGTAATCAGCCCCAGCATTTT. The chain couples TRBV28 to TRBJ1-5, with unresolved D. Germline-derived CDR1 and CDR2 are MDHEN and SYDVKM. This CDR3 is 14 amino acids long. V shed 3 bases and J shed 4 bases, with 10 bases lying between them. The whole variable domain, filled in from reference TRBV28 and TRBJ1-5, reads DVKVTQSSRYLVKRTGEKVFLECVQDMDHENMFWYRQDPGLGLRLIYFSYDVKMKEKGDIPEGYSVSREKKERFSLILESASTNQTSMYLCASSLTQSNQPQHFGDGTRLSIL.

This clonotype was seen a handful of times. This chain uses TRBV20-1 with TRBJ1-6; D is possibly TRBD1 (6 bases). The CDR3 runs to 16 residues. Trimming pared 3 bases from V and 6 bases from J, leaving 18 bases between. Germline CDR1 reads DFQATT; CDR2 reads SNEGSKA (reference sequence). CDR3 nucleotides: TGCAGTGCTAGGTCGGTTGGGGGGCCTAGTAATTCACCCCTCCACTTT. Its protein product is CSARSVGGPSNSPLHF.